Each of the 7 T cell receptor beta chains below was sequenced from the same sample in a study of blood T cells in healthy people across ages. It was with a sample-barcoded 5' primer and a J-beta primer mix that a second PCR of roughly 6 to 12 cycles was run. TCRdb redid the calling of the 5' RACE reads with MiXCR, one entry per CDR3 protein. This sample has roughly 1.6 million distinct CDR3 sequences, with around 35% found just once. Sequenced: blood. Every receptor here comes from a woman aged 30 to 39 in good health.

This sequence joins TRBV27 and TRBJ1-4, with 9 bases matching TRBD1. The J call may be in error: the DNA end matches TRBJ2-2 better. Germline assignment: CDR1 MNHEY and CDR2 SMNVEV (reference sequence). The CDR3 runs to 16 residues. CDR3 protein: CASSSLGQGGTGELFF. The DNA for the CDR3 is TGTGCCAGCAGTTCGCTGGGACAGGGAGGGACCGGGGAGCTGTTTTTT.

This chain uses TRBV7-9 with TRBJ2-3; unclear D gene. The CDR3 sequence is 13 residues long. The germline CDR1 and CDR2 sequences are SEHNR and FQNEAQ (reference sequence). V was clipped by 6 bases and J by 3 bases, with 10 bases between them. This CDR3 is CASSPDKTDTQYF. The CDR3 DNA follows: TGTGCCAGCAGTCCCGATAAGACAGATACGCAGTATTTT.

This clonotype came up once. The rearrangement links TRBV2 to TRBJ1-2; no firm D call. This CDR3 has 16 residues. Germline V gives CDR1 SNHLY, CDR2 FYNNEI. V lost 6 bases and J lost 0, with 17 bases in between. The CDR3 sequence: CASSEPAAGTNYGYTF. Written as DNA, the CDR3 is TGTGCCAGCAGCGAGCCAGCGGCAGGAACTAACTATGGCTACACCTTC. The variable domain in full, with the rest retrieved from reference TRBV2 and TRBJ1-2, is EPEVTQTPSHQVTQMGQEVILRCVPISNHLYFYWYRQILGQKVEFLVSFYNNEISEKSEIFDDQFSVERPDGSNFTLKIRSTKLEDSAMYFCASSEPAAGTNYGYTFGSGTRLTVV.

This clonotype was picked up many times. J is TRBJ2-7 and V is TRBV29-1, with D tentatively TRBD2 (5 bases). Germline assignment: CDR1 SQVTM and CDR2 ANQGSEA. CDR3 length: 13 amino acids. V was trimmed by 5 bases and J by 5 bases, leaving 16 bases between them. The CDR3 protein is CSVRGYGYHEQYF. CDR3 nucleotides: TGCAGCGTTCGGGGATATGGGTACCACGAGCAGTACTTC.

The chain is built from TRBV3-1 and TRBJ2-5, with TRBD1 matching 7 bases. J gave up 1 base and V 2 bases, and 4 bases lay outside the gene matches. This CDR3 comprises 15 residues. CDR1 is LGHDT, CDR2 YNNKEL, per germline (reference sequence). CDR3 sequence reads: CASSQRGTAQETQYF. CDR3 DNA: TGTGCCAGCAGCCAAAGAGGGACAGCCCAAGAGACCCAGTACTTC.

The V call is TRBV3-1, the J call TRBJ2-5; weak D call: TRBD2 (6 bases). Trimming took 3 bases from V and 4 from J, leaving 15 bases between them. The germline CDR1 and CDR2 sequences are LGHDT and YNNKEL (reference sequence). The CDR3 spans 15 residues. CDR3 bases: TGTGCCAGCAGCCAGAGGGAGGATTTTACAGAGACCCAGTACTTC. It specifies CASSQREDFTETQYF.

This clonotype was observed a single time. No DNA is shown, since the ends of the CDR3 on it are uncertain; the CDR3 is the one TCRdb lists. The chain couples TRBV6-1 to TRBJ1-1; the table's TRBD1 call for D was not verified on the DNA. Germline assignment: CDR1 MNHNS and CDR2 SASEGT. The CDR3 length equals 14 residues, ends included. This CDR3 reads CASILGGIVTEAFF.